This entry features one TCR beta chain sequence. The sample is drawn from a study of blood T cell repertoires in COVID-19. The method was immunoSEQ multiplex PCR; TCRdb's version includes in-frame clones alone and lacks a portion of them. The table lists 50,000 to 55,000 clones, 70% to 90% of them singletons. The specimen was peripheral blood. The source is a man older than 75 with acute or convalescent COVID-19.

CDR3 residues: CASRAGETQYF. The CDR3 DNA is TGTGCCAGCCGTGCGGGGGAGACCCAGTACTTC. The chain links TRBV12-3 or TRBV12-4 to TRBJ2-5; D is perhaps TRBD2 (6 bases). CDR3 length: 11 amino acids. The V gene lost 8 bases and the J gene lost 5 bases, with 9 bases spanning the gap.